These T cell receptor beta chains were read from a single sample in a study of T cell responses to AZD1222 COVID-19 vaccine. Profiled with immunoSEQ multiplex PCR; TCRdb holds only in-frame clones, not every one. Found here are about 99,000 clones, about nine tenths of them singletons; the top ten hold 4% to 6%. Sequences were derived from peripheral blood, sampled on day 0 of AZD1222 vaccination. These receptors all come from an adult in good health. CDR3s include the opening cysteine and the closing phenylalanine or tryptophan. A D gene is named only where the DNA matches it firmly. The listing skips clone size in some rows; elsewhere it reads once, few, many or a size class.

V	J	size	D	CDR3	DNA
TRBV6-2/TRBV6-3	TRBJ1-6	.	.	CASSPFSAENSPLHF	TGTGCCAGCAGTCCCTTTTCGGCGGAGAATTCACCCCTCCACTTT
TRBV19	TRBJ2-2	.	TRBD1	CASSMRDSLGGELFF	TGTGCCAGTAGTATGAGGGACAGCTTGGGCGGGGAGCTGTTTTTT
TRBV5-1	TRBJ2-1	.	TRBD2	CASSPSGGEGNEQFF	TGCGCCAGCAGCCCCAGCGGGGGGGAGGGTAATGAGCAGTTCTTC
TRBV4-1	TRBJ1-2	.	TRBD1	CASSQPGQRLNYGYTF	TGCGCCAGCAGCCAACCGGGACAGAGACTCAACTATGGCTACACCTTC
TRBV30	TRBJ1-1	.	.	CAWTGGAFGEGTEAFF	.
TRBV2	TRBJ2-5	.	TRBD1	CASSLAGTGGRETQYF	TGTGCCAGCAGCCTGGCCGGGACAGGGGGCAGGGAGACCCAGTACTTC
TRBV7-7	TRBJ2-2	.	.	CASSLDRNTGELFF	TGTGCTAGCAGCTTAGACAGAAACACCGGGGAGCTGTTTTTT
TRBV7-6	TRBJ2-3	.	.	CASSLGSSPPPFTDTQYF	TGTGCCAGCAGCTTAGGAAGTAGCCCCCCGCCCTTCACAGATACGCAGTATTTT
TRBV30	TRBJ1-1	once	.	CAWTLPGANTEAFF	TGTGCCTGGACATTGCCGGGGGCGAACACTGAAGCTTTCTTT
TRBV14	TRBJ1-2	.	TRBD1	CASSQTTGGYGYTF	TGTGCCAGCAGCCAAACGACAGGGGGCTATGGCTACACCTTC
TRBV4-1	TRBJ1-5	.	TRBD1	CASSQVGQGRNQPQHF	TGCGCCAGCAGCCAAGTTGGACAGGGACGCAATCAGCCCCAGCATTTT
TRBV7-7	TRBJ2-6	.	.	CASSLDSSGANVLTF	TGTGCCAGCAGCTTAGATTCTTCTGGGGCCAACGTCCTGACTTTC
TRBV28	TRBJ2-1	.	.	CASSPGGTAYNEQFF	TGTGCCAGCAGTCCAGGGGGGACTGCCTACAATGAGCAGTTCTTC
TRBV19	TRBJ2-3	.	.	CASSMTAPLLLTDTQYF	TGTGCCAGTAGTATGACCGCCCCTCTTCTACTCACAGATACGCAGTATTTT
TRBV9	TRBJ1-2	.	.	CASTTGGMANYGYTF	TGTGCCAGCACCACCGGGGGTATGGCTAACTATGGCTACACCTTC
TRBV5-4	TRBJ2-1	few	.	CASSPSPMAYNEQFF	TGTGCCAGCAGTCCCTCACCAATGGCTTACAATGAGCAGTTCTTC
TRBV7-6	TRBJ2-2	.	TRBD1	CASRPRQGLNSGELFF	TGTGCCAGCAGGCCCAGACAGGGGTTAAATTCCGGGGAGCTGTTTTTT
TRBV7-8	TRBJ2-3	.	.	CASSFSGSSTDTQYF	TGTGCCAGCAGCTTTAGCGGTTCTAGCACAGATACGCAGTATTTT
TRBV7-2	TRBJ2-7	.	TRBD1	CASSRDRVSSYEQYF	TGTGCCAGCAGCCGGGACAGGGTAAGCTCCTACGAGCAGTACTTC
TRBV12-3/TRBV12-4	TRBJ1-4	.	TRBD1	CASSTGRNEKLFF	TGTGCCAGCTCGACAGGGCGCAATGAAAAACTGTTTTTT
TRBV6-1	TRBJ1-1	.	TRBD1	CASSEMMAGGVEAFF	TGTGCCAGCAGTGAAATGATGGCAGGGGGCGTTGAAGCTTTCTTT
TRBV4-3	TRBJ1-5	.	.	CASSPTHNVGPGGSQPQHF	TGCGCCAGCAGCCCTACTCACAACGTGGGACCCGGAGGGAGTCAGCCCCAGCATTTT
TRBV29-1	TRBJ2-1	once	TRBD2	CSVVLAGGFNEQFF	TGCAGCGTTGTACTAGCGGGGGGGTTCAATGAGCAGTTCTTC
TRBV3-1/TRBV3-2	TRBJ1-2	.	TRBD1	CASSPGQGSRGYTF	TGTGCCAGCAGCCCGGGACAGGGCAGCCGTGGCTACACCTTC
TRBV7-8	TRBJ2-5	.	.	CASSRQQETQYF	TGTGCCAGCAGCCGTCAACAAGAGACCCAGTACTTC
TRBV23-1	TRBJ2-6	.	.	CASSQRRQRYASGANVLTF	TGCGCCAGCAGTCAACGTCGACAGCGCTATGCCTCTGGGGCCAACGTCCTGACTTTC
TRBV7-2	TRBJ2-7	.	.	CASSLGPRNEQYF	TGTGCCAGCAGCTTAGGACCGCGAAACGAGCAGTACTTC
TRBV5-6	TRBJ2-2	few	.	CASTGTRNTGELFF	TGTGCCAGCACCGGGACAAGAAACACCGGGGAGCTGTTTTTT
TRBV27	TRBJ2-7	once	TRBD2	CASSLSGGRGYEQYF	TGTGCCAGCAGCCTCTCGGGGGGTAGAGGCTACGAGCAGTACTTC
TRBV10-3	TRBJ1-4	once	.	CAISDQDSLNEKLFF	TGTGCCATCAGTGATCAGGACAGCCTAAATGAAAAACTGTTTTTT
TRBV18	TRBJ1-2	.	.	CASSPWDPSGYGYTF	TGTGCCAGCTCCCCGTGGGATCCCTCGGGCTATGGCTACACCTTC
TRBV2	TRBJ1-1	.	.	CASRNGVEEAFF	TGTGCCAGCAGGAATGGGGTAGAGGAGGCTTTCTTT
TRBV6-4	TRBJ2-6	.	TRBD1	CASSDSPGQGGANVLTF	TGTGCCAGCAGTGACTCTCCGGGACAGGGGGGGGCCAACGTCCTGACTTTC
TRBV28	TRBJ1-5	once	.	CATTQTGSNQPQHF	TGTGCCACCACCCAGACAGGTAGCAATCAGCCCCAGCATTTT
TRBV19	TRBJ2-1	.	.	CASSIYNEQFF	TGTGCCAGTAGTATATACAATGAGCAGTTCTTC
TRBV5-4	TRBJ2-4	.	.	CASSLGGPLAKNIQYF	TGTGCCAGCAGCTTAGGGGGTCCCCTAGCCAAAAACATTCAGTACTTC
TRBV6-5	TRBJ1-1	.	.	CASLQGVTEAFF	TGTGCCAGCTTACAGGGTGTTACTGAAGCTTTCTTT
TRBV29-1	TRBJ2-1	.	.	CSVSDRSSYNEQFF	TGCAGCGTTTCCGACAGGAGCTCCTACAATGAGCAGTTCTTC
TRBV7-9	TRBJ1-6	.	.	CASRGQGSYNSPLHF	TGTGCCAGCAGAGGGCAGGGGTCCTATAATTCACCCCTCCACTTT
TRBV19	TRBJ1-4	.	.	CASSPGGSGEKLFF	TGTGCCAGTAGCCCGGGGGGGAGTGGCGAAAAACTGTTTTTT
TRBV7-9	TRBJ2-3	.	.	CASSTNKGITDTQYF	TGTGCCAGCAGCACGAACAAGGGGATCACAGATACGCAGTATTTT
TRBV5-8	TRBJ1-1	.	TRBD1	CASSLVGRGQEEAFF	TGTGCCAGCAGCTTGGTCGGCAGGGGGCAGGAGGAAGCTTTCTTT
TRBV7-9	TRBJ2-7	.	TRBD1	CASSGPDRVYEQYF	TGTGCCAGCAGCGGCCCGGACAGGGTCTACGAGCAGTACTTC
TRBV27	TRBJ2-7	.	.	CASSLNGAAYEQYF	TGTGCCAGCAGTTTAAATGGGGCCGCCTACGAGCAGTACTTC
TRBV19	TRBJ1-2	.	TRBD1	CASRGQVPSDYGYTF	TGTGCCAGTAGGGGACAGGTACCATCGGACTATGGCTACACCTTC
TRBV3-1/TRBV3-2	TRBJ1-2	.	.	CASSQGGTENTF	TGTGCCAGCAGCCAAGGAGGGACTGAGAACACCTTC
TRBV18	TRBJ2-2	.	.	CASSPWDNSNTGELFF	TGTGCCAGCTCACCATGGGACAATTCGAACACCGGGGAGCTGTTTTTT
TRBV25-1	TRBJ2-2	few	.	CASSAGVTGELFF	TGTGCCAGCAGTGCCGGGGTCACCGGGGAGCTGTTTTTT
TRBV10-3	TRBJ1-1	.	.	CAISYRVDTEAFF	TGTGCCATCTCGTACAGGGTGGACACTGAAGCTTTCTTT
TRBV10-2	TRBJ2-1	.	.	CASSEFGEDEQFF	TGCGCCAGCAGTGAGTTCGGAGAGGATGAGCAGTTCTTC
TRBV27	TRBJ1-5	.	.	CASSSYTSSNQPQHF	TGTGCCAGCAGTTCGTACACCTCTAGCAATCAGCCCCAGCATTTT
TRBV10-1	TRBJ2-7	.	TRBD2	CASSPGTSYEQYF	TGCGCCAGCAGTCCCGGGACTAGCTACGAGCAGTACTTC
TRBV5-4	TRBJ2-5	.	.	CASSLLLGRREAKETQYF	TGTGCCAGCAGCTTGTTATTGGGTCGCAGGGAGGCTAAGGAGACCCAGTACTTC
TRBV18	TRBJ1-1	.	.	CASSPGGQSTEAFF	TGTGCCAGCTCACCGGGCGGGCAGAGCACTGAAGCTTTCTTT
TRBV30	TRBJ2-1	.	TRBD2	CAWSLAGGRTYNEQFF	TGTGCCTGGAGTCTAGCGGGGGGTAGAACCTACAATGAGCAGTTCTTC
TRBV7-2	TRBJ2-7	.	.	CASSLLPGYEQYF	TGTGCCAGCAGCTTACTTCCAGGCTACGAGCAGTACTTC
TRBV7-9	TRBJ2-5	once	.	CASSINAETQYF	TGTGCCAGCAGTATAAATGCGGAGACCCAGTACTTC
TRBV7-9	TRBJ2-7	.	.	CASSFGSSYEQYF	TGTGCCAGCAGCTTCGGGAGCTCCTACGAGCAGTACTTC
TRBV11-2	TRBJ1-5	.	.	CASSLNTDQPQHF	TGTGCCAGCAGCTTAAACACTGATCAGCCCCAGCATTTT
TRBV12-2	TRBJ2-7	.	.	CASRLGDRGTYEQYF	TGTGCAAGTCGCTTAGGGGACAGGGGAACCTACGAGCAGTACTTC